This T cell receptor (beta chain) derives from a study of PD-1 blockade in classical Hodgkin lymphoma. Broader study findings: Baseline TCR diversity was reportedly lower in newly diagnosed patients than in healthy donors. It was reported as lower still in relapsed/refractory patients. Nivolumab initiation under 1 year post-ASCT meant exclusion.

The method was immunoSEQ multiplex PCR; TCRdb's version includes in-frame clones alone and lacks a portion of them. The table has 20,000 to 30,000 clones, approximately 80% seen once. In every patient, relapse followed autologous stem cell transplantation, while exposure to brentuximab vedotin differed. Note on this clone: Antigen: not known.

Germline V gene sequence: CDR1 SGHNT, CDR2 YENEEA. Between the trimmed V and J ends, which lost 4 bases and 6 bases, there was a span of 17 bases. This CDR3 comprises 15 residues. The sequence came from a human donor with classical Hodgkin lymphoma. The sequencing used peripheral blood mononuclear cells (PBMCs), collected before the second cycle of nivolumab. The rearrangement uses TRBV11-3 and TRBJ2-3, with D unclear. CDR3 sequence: CASSSRSTQGDTQYF. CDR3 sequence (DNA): TGTGCCAGCAGCTCTCGATCCACTCAAGGGGATACGCAGTATTTT.